The present T cell receptor beta chain was sequenced within a study of T-cell reconstitution after alpha-beta-depleted transplantation in children. The CDR3 runs to 16 residues. Looked up from germline, CDR1 is MDHEN and CDR2 is SYDVKM. Trimming took 8 bases from V and 4 from J; bases not matched to a gene: 16. The TCRbeta library was prepared with unique molecular identifiers. TCRdb analysed the PCR reads with MiXCR anew, one entry per CDR3 protein. The repertoire consists of approximately 980,000 distinct CDR3 sequences, with 25% to 30% occurring once and the leading ten covering roughly 27%. This chain joins TRBV28 and TRBJ2-7, with 8 bases aligning to TRBD1. The receptor was derived from a boy under three years old who had a stem cell transplant for SCID, so the T cells may come from the graft donor. The sample was PBMCs, mostly from graft donor cells, taken 360 days after TCRalphabeta/CD19-depleted stem cell transplant. CDR3 sequence: CASGPVGRDRTYEQYF. For the CDR3, the DNA is TGTGCCAGCGGCCCCGTGGGACGGGACAGGACATACGAGCAGTACTTC.